These 15 T cell receptor beta chains were all obtained from the same sample, sequenced in a study of T-cell reconstitution after alpha-beta-depleted transplantation in children. For TCRbeta, the library was prepared with unique molecular identifiers. In TCRdb, the PCR reads were re-called with MiXCR into one record per CDR3 protein. The sample shows over 200,000 distinct CDR3 sequences, about 11% of them seen only once. Sequencing was performed on PBMCs, taken before TCRalphabeta/CD19-depleted stem cell transplant. Every receptor here comes from a child younger than two with acute myeloid leukemia, due to receive a stem cell transplant.

Worth noting for this clonotype: A much larger clone differs by one base, so this may be a read error. The CDR3 does not close with the conserved phenylalanine or tryptophan, likely indicating a read error. This chain connects TRBV10-3 to TRBJ2-2, with 8 bases aligning to TRBD1. J lost 2 bases, V lost 4 bases, and 3 bases had no gene match. Germline CDR1 ENHRY, CDR2 SYGVKD. The CDR3 is made up of 15 amino acids. CDR3 region: CAISAGTGNTGELFS. The CDR3 DNA reads TGTGCCATCAGTGCCGGGACAGGCAACACCGGGGAGCTGTTTTCT.

This clonotype occurred many times. The chain recombines TRBV12-3 or TRBV12-4 with TRBJ1-1; TRBD1 is a possible D gene (6 bases). This CDR3 comprises 14 residues. V was trimmed by 7 bases and J by 0 bases, leaving 12 bases between them. The CDR3 spells CASNVQGLNTEAFF. Here the CDR3 DNA reads TGTGCCAGCAACGTTCAGGGGTTGAACACTGAAGCTTTCTTT.

In its sample, this clonotype was seen many times. The chain couples TRBV12-3 or TRBV12-4 to TRBJ2-1; D gene uncertain. CDR3 length equals 14 residues. Trimming shortened V by 5 bases and J by 4 bases, and 12 bases separated the two germline ends. CDR3 sequence: CASSGPLTYNEQFF. CDR3 DNA sequence: TGTGCCAGCAGTGGGCCCTTAACGTACAATGAGCAGTTCTTC.

The sample holds a few counts of this clonotype. The genes are TRBV20-1 and TRBJ2-7, with TRBD1 as a possible D gene (7 bases). Germline V gene sequence: CDR1 DFQATT, CDR2 SNEGSKA (reference sequence). This CDR3 spans 14 amino acids. The V end lost 3 bases, the J end lost 0 bases, and 12 bases lay between the germline ends. CDR3 in amino acids: CSARGGQFSYEQYF. In DNA, the CDR3 is TGCAGTGCTAGGGGGGGACAGTTCTCCTACGAGCAGTACTTC.

This clonotype has a count of ten or more. This chain uses TRBV3-1 with TRBJ2-1, with TRBD2 as a possible D gene (6 bases). CDR1 is LGHDT and CDR2 is YNNKEL in the germline V gene (reference sequence). The germline V and J ends were trimmed by 1 base and 12 bases, with 16 bases remaining between them. The CDR3 is 14 amino acids. Written as DNA, the CDR3 is TGTGCCAGCAGCCAAGCTGGATCGACGCGGGGGCAGTTCTTC. Residues: CASSQAGSTRGQFF.

As regards this clonotype: Just one base apart from a much larger clone, this may be a read error. The V gene is TRBV29-1, the J gene TRBJ2-1; D is undetermined. The CDR3 has 11 residues. Germline V CDR1 and CDR2: SQVTM, ANQGSEA. Trimming took off 3 bases at V and 5 bases at J, with 5 bases between the two ends. The CDR3 DNA sequence: TGCAGCGTTGATTCAAACAATGAGCAGTTCTTC. It codes for CSVDSNNEQFF.

The CDR3 is CASSYSRLAGGDTQYF. The CDR3 DNA sequence: TGTGCCAGCAGTTACTCGAGACTAGCGGGAGGAGATACGCAGTATTTT. The chain joins TRBV6-5 to TRBJ2-3; 13 bases align to TRBD2. The CDR3 sequence is 16 residues long. Germline CDR1 is MNHEY and CDR2 is SVGAGI. With V trimmed by 0 bases and J by 5 bases, 2 bases remained unmatched.

Many counts were recorded for this clonotype. The chain employs TRBV20-1 and TRBJ2-7; 9 bases are shared with TRBD2. J lost 4 bases, V lost 7 bases, and 8 bases had no gene match. From germline, CDR1 is DFQATT and CDR2 SNEGSKA (reference sequence). This CDR3 spans 13 amino acids. The CDR3 spells CSVGAGGPYEQYF. The DNA for the CDR3 is TGCAGTGTGGGGGCGGGAGGGCCTTACGAGCAGTACTTC.

At least ten counts were recorded for this clonotype. This chain uses TRBV20-1 with TRBJ1-4; 7 nucleotides line up with TRBD1. The CDR3 has 14 residues. V lost 6 bases to trimming and J lost 6 bases; unmatched junction nucleotides: 10. The germline V gene has CDR1 DFQATT and CDR2 SNEGSKA (reference sequence). CDR3 sequence reads: CSASLGTVDEKLFF. CDR3 DNA: TGCAGTGCCAGCTTAGGGACAGTCGATGAAAAACTGTTTTTT.

In its sample, this clonotype was seen many times. The rearrangement uses TRBV15 and TRBJ2-1; 9 positions agree with TRBD2. Germline V gene data show CDR1 as LNHNV and CDR2 as YYDKDF (reference sequence). The CDR3 is made up of 17 amino acids. The V gene end was trimmed by 1 base and the J gene end by 3 bases; junction bases not matched to a gene: 7. The CDR3 here is CATSRVGGSGSYNEQFF. CDR3 nucleotides: TGTGCCACCAGCAGAGTCGGTGGTAGCGGGAGCTACAATGAGCAGTTCTTC.

As DNA, the CDR3 is TGTGCCAGCTCCGGGACGTCTAGCTCTGGAAACACCATATATTTT. Protein product: CASSGTSSSGNTIYF. V gene TRBV19 combines with J gene TRBJ1-3; D is possibly TRBD1 (5 bases). The CDR3 has 15 residues. Trimming cost V 9 bases and J 0 bases, with 15 bases left between them. Per germline, CDR1 LNHDA and CDR2 SQIVND (reference sequence).

This sequence joins TRBV28 and TRBJ2-2, with D perhaps TRBD1 (6 bases). CDR3 size: 16 residues. From germline, CDR1 is MDHEN and CDR2 SYDVKM. Trimming took 9 bases from V and 6 from J, leaving 23 bases between them. CDR3 bases: TGTGCCAGGAGCCGTGGGCAGGGGCTGCCCTCCGGGGAGCTGTTTTTT. Translating gives CARSRGQGLPSGELFF.

This clonotype has at least ten counts. This chain joins TRBV7-3 and TRBJ2-3, with a weak D call TRBD2 (5 bases). Germline V gives CDR1 SGHTA, CDR2 FQGTGA. The CDR3 has 13 amino acids. V was pared by 3 bases and J by 5 bases, with 9 bases between. CDR3 coding DNA: TGTGCCAGCAGCTTTTCTAGCCTAGATACGCAGTATTTT. Translating gives CASSFSSLDTQYF.

Ten or more counts support this clonotype. The V and J genes are TRBV5-1 and TRBJ1-5; D unresolved. This CDR3 has 11 amino acids. Germline-derived CDR1 and CDR2 are SGHRS and YFSETQ. Trimming removed 6 bases from V and 2 bases from J, with 3 bases in between. CDR3 region: CASKGNQPQHF. The CDR3 DNA sequence: TGCGCCAGCAAGGGCAATCAGCCCCAGCATTTT.

V is TRBV20-1 and J is TRBJ1-4; possible D gene TRBD1, 5 bases. The CDR3 runs 14 residues. Germline CDR1 and CDR2: DFQATT and SNEGSKA (reference sequence). Trimming left V 6 bases short and J 6 bases short, with 17 bases between. The CDR3 coding sequence is TGCAGTGCAAGAAAACAGGCGATGGATGAAAAACTGTTTTTT. Its protein product is CSARKQAMDEKLFF.